The 23 T cell receptor beta chains presented below share a single source sample, sequenced in a study of CD8+ T cells in alopecia areata. As the sequencing template, cDNA was produced by extracting RNA and reverse transcribing it. Clones were read by immunoSEQ multiplex PCR, and TCRdb kept only the in-frame ones, dropping some. This repertoire shows some 160,000 clones, more than 55% found once; its top ten account for 35% to 40%. The source material was CD8+ T cells sorted from blood. The receptors come from a human donor in good health.

The chain has TRBV5-6 and TRBJ1-1, with D tentatively TRBD1 (5 bases). Germline lookup yields CDR1 SGHDT and CDR2 YYEEEE. The CDR3 covers 15 residues. V lost 4 bases and J 0 bases, leaving 13 bases between the germline ends. CDR3: CASSPDPGLNTEAFF. The CDR3 DNA reads TGTGCCAGCAGCCCGGATCCAGGGTTGAACACTGAAGCTTTCTTT.

The chain uses TRBV27 and TRBJ2-5, with D possibly being TRBD2 (6 bases). Germline assignment: CDR1 MNHEY and CDR2 SMNVEV (reference sequence). CDR3 length equals 15 residues. Trimming removed 3 bases at V and 5 bases at J, with 16 bases between. The CDR3 protein is CASSFTGTLLETQYF. The CDR3 region has the DNA TGTGCCAGCAGTTTTACGGGGACTCTCCTTGAGACCCAGTACTTC.

CDR3 residues: CASSLKQGLYEQYF. For the CDR3, the DNA is TGTGCCAGCAGTTTAAAACAGGGTCTCTACGAGCAGTACTTC. This rearrangement joins TRBV27 to TRBJ2-7; the D gene is possibly TRBD1 (6 bases). V lost 2 bases and J lost 3, with 11 bases in between. Germline V gene lookup returns CDR1 MNHEY and CDR2 SMNVEV (reference sequence). The CDR3 extends over 14 amino acids.

The sample holds a few counts of this clone. The CDR3 sequence is CASSLNLGAPNEQFF. For the CDR3, the DNA is TGTGCCAGCAGCTTAAATCTGGGGGCTCCCAATGAGCAGTTCTTC. This chain uses TRBV7-9 with TRBJ2-1; the D gene is possibly TRBD1 (6 bases). This CDR3 region has 15 residues. The V end lost 2 bases, the J end lost 6 bases, and 14 bases lay between the germline ends. CDR1 SEHNR and CDR2 FQNEAQ come from the germline V gene (reference sequence). Drawing the rest from reference TRBV7-9 and TRBJ2-1, the complete variable domain is DTGVSQNPRHKITKRGQNVTFRCDPISEHNRLYWYRQTLGQGPEFLTYFQNEAQLEKSRLLSDRFSAERPKGSFSTLEIQRTEQGDSAMYLCASSLNLGAPNEQFFGPGTRLTVL.

The CDR3, as DNA: TGTGCCAGCAGCTTGGGAGGGGGTCGCGGCTACACCTTC. Protein: CASSLGGGRGYTF. The rearrangement links TRBV5-6 to TRBJ1-2; tentatively, D is TRBD1 (6 bases). The V gene lost 0 bases and the J gene lost 8 bases, with 11 bases spanning the gap. The CDR3 spans 13 residues. Germline-derived CDR1 and CDR2 are SGHDT and YYEEEE. Full variable domain (rest looked up from reference TRBV5-6 and TRBJ1-2): DAGVTQSPTHLIKTRGQQVTLRCSPKSGHDTVSWYQQALGQGPQFIFQYYEEEERQRGNFPDRFSGHQFPNYSSELNVNALLLGDSALYLCASSLGGGRGYTFGSGTRLTVV.

Comments on this clone: A read error is likely, as this CDR3 ends without the conserved phenylalanine or tryptophan. This rearrangement joins TRBV4-2 to TRBJ2-7; TRBD2 matches 8 bases. This CDR3 is built from 17 residues. Per the germline V gene, CDR1 is LGHNA and CDR2 is YNFKEQ. V lost 1 base, J lost 7 bases, and 15 bases stayed unmatched. The CDR3 is CASSQGRNSGNYREQYS. The CDR3 nucleotides are TGTGCCAGCAGCCAAGGCCGAAATAGCGGGAACTACCGGGAGCAGTACTCC.

The chain uses TRBV5-1 and TRBJ2-2; the match to TRBD1 covers 7 bases. V shed 1 base and J 6 bases; nucleotides not matched to a gene: 9. Germline CDR1 SGHRS, CDR2 YFSETQ. The CDR3 spans 16 residues. This chain's CDR3 is CASSLTDRPFPGELFF. CDR3 DNA sequence: TGCGCCAGCAGCTTGACGGACAGGCCCTTCCCCGGGGAGCTGTTTTTT.

The CDR3 sequence is CASSHEVSWGYEQYF. CDR3 DNA: TGTGCCAGCAGCCACGAAGTTTCCTGGGGGTACGAGCAGTACTTC. J is TRBJ2-7 and V is TRBV6-5; D possibly uses TRBD1 or TRBD2 (5 bases each). The germline gives CDR1 MNHEY, CDR2 SVGAGI. V was cut by 6 bases and J by 4 bases, with 19 bases left in between. The CDR3 is 15 amino acids.

The chain couples TRBV4-2 to TRBJ2-1; D may be TRBD2 (5 bases). The CDR3 length is 13 residues. The germline CDR1 and CDR2 sequences are LGHNA and YNFKEQ. Trimming took off 6 bases at V and 9 bases at J, with 15 bases between the two ends. The CDR3 coding sequence is TGTGCCAGCAGTCTCGGAGGCAGCGCTGAGCAGTTCTTC. Residues: CASSLGGSAEQFF.

Here the CDR3 DNA reads TGTGCCAGCGAAGGACTAGCGGGTTCTGAGCAGTTCTTC. Translating it yields CASEGLAGSEQFF. V usage is TRBV6-1 and J usage is TRBJ2-1; 11 bases agree with TRBD2. With V trimmed by 8 bases and J by 9 bases, 6 bases remained unmatched. The CDR3 runs to 13 residues. The V gene's germline CDR1 is MNHNS and CDR2 SASEGT.

The chain employs TRBV4-1 and TRBJ2-4; 7 bases agree with TRBD2. Looked up from germline, CDR1 is MGHRA and CDR2 is YSYEKL. The CDR3 runs to 15 residues. The V segment lost 4 bases and the J segment 7 bases; nucleotides outside the gene matches: 10. This CDR3 is CASSPNGPGGNIQYF. DNA of the CDR3: TGCGCCAGCAGCCCGAACGGACCCGGGGGGAACATTCAGTACTTC.

The chain recombines TRBV7-2 with TRBJ2-1; D gene uncertain. The germline V gene encodes CDR1 SGHTA and CDR2 FQGNSA. Trimming took off 4 bases at V and 9 bases at J, with 19 bases between the two ends. The CDR3 covers 15 residues. In DNA, the CDR3 is TGTGCCAGCAGCTACCCGATAGGGCCCTCCTCTGAGCAGTTCTTC. Translating it yields CASSYPIGPSSEQFF.

The chain carries TRBV30 and TRBJ2-7, with TRBD1 identical over 8 bases. Losses at the gene ends were 1 base for V and 5 bases for J; bases not matched to a gene: 7. The CDR3 is made up of 14 amino acids. The germline V gene has CDR1 GTSNPN and CDR2 SVGIG (reference sequence). CDR3 in DNA: TGTGCCTGGAGTGGGACAGGGTTCGGTGACGAGCAGTACTTC. Encoded protein: CAWSGTGFGDEQYF.

Only a few counts were recorded for this clone. The chain joins TRBV10-2 to TRBJ2-3; 8 positions agree with TRBD2. The germline gives CDR1 WSHSY, CDR2 SAAADI. The junction had 6 bases not matched to a gene; V was cut back by 3 bases and J by 4 bases. The CDR3 totals 15 residues. The CDR3 is CASSEESGSSDTQYF. In DNA, the CDR3 is TGCGCCAGCAGTGAAGAAAGCGGGAGTTCAGATACGCAGTATTTT.

DNA for the CDR3: TGTGCCAGCAGCCCCCCCCGGGAGGTGAACACCGGGGAGCTGTTTTTT. This encodes CASSPPREVNTGELFF. This chain uses TRBV7-8 with TRBJ2-2; TRBD2 agrees at 7 bases. J gave up 1 base and V 5 bases, and 7 bases lay outside the gene matches. CDR3 length: 16 residues. Germline V gene lookup returns CDR1 SGHVS and CDR2 FQNEAQ.

This clone came up a few times. This likely reflects a read error, since a far larger clone is one base away. V and J are TRBV13 and TRBJ2-7; 10 nucleotides align to TRBD1. Looked up from germline, CDR1 is PRHDT and CDR2 is FYEKMQ (reference sequence). V shed 5 bases, J shed 2 bases, and the junction held 3 bases outside the gene matches. The CDR3 is 14 amino acids. CDR3 sequence: CASSPGQGTYEQYF. As DNA, the CDR3 is TGTGCCAGCAGCCCGGGACAGGGGACCTACGAGCAGTACTTC.

V and J are TRBV19 and TRBJ1-5; D is unclear. V lost 3 bases to trimming and J lost 9 bases, with 12 bases between them. The germline CDR1 and CDR2 sequences are LNHDA and SQIVND (reference sequence). The CDR3 loop spans 13 amino acids. Written as DNA, the CDR3 is TGTGCCAGTAGTATCGGTTACTCATGGCCCCAGCATTTT. Protein: CASSIGYSWPQHF.

The CDR3 reads CSAVDNYEQYF. CDR3 bases: TGCAGCGCGGTAGACAACTACGAGCAGTACTTC. V gene TRBV29-1 combines with J gene TRBJ2-7; D remains unclear. Germline V gene data show CDR1 as SQVTM and CDR2 as ANQGSEA. Trimming pared 7 bases from V and 3 bases from J, leaving 10 bases between. The CDR3 has 11 amino acids.

A single count supports this clone. The chain joins TRBV4-2 to TRBJ2-6, with D maybe TRBD1 (6 bases). The CDR3 is 16 residues long. Germline values: CDR1 LGHNA, CDR2 YNFKEQ. The ends were cut back, 0 bases at V and 0 bases at J, with 6 bases in the middle. As DNA, the CDR3 is TGTGCCAGCAGCCAAGAGGACAGCTCTGGGGCCAACGTCCTGACTTTC. It yields the protein CASSQEDSSGANVLTF.

The chain recombines TRBV2 with TRBJ2-5; D is unclear. V was clipped by 3 bases and J by 5 bases, with 10 bases between them. This CDR3 spans 13 amino acids. Germline V lookup: CDR1 SNHLY, CDR2 FYNNEI. The chain's CDR3 is CASSEWLRETQYF. The CDR3 bases are TGTGCCAGCAGTGAGTGGCTTAGGGAGACCCAGTACTTC.

The gene calls are TRBV13 and TRBJ2-3, with TRBD1 matching 10 bases. CDR3 size: 16 residues. Germline-derived CDR1 and CDR2 are PRHDT and FYEKMQ (reference sequence). V was pared by 6 bases and J by 6 bases, with 12 bases of the junction left unmatched. CDR3 coding DNA: TGTGCCAGCAGTCTAAGGCGGGGACAGGGGAGGGATACGCAGTATTTT. This translates into CASSLRRGQGRDTQYF.

This chain joins TRBV29-1 and TRBJ2-6; D is uncertain. Germline-derived CDR1 and CDR2 are SQVTM and ANQGSEA. CDR3 length equals 15 residues. Trimming took 3 bases from V and 2 from J, leaving 11 bases between them. This CDR3 reads CSVDGGGPGANVLTF. In DNA form, the CDR3 reads TGCAGCGTTGACGGCGGCGGACCTGGGGCCAACGTCCTGACTTTC. The full variable domain, completed using reference TRBV29-1 and TRBJ2-6, is SAVISQKPSRDICQRGTSLTIQCQVDSQVTMMFWYRQQPGQSLTLIATANQGSEATYESGFVIDKFPISRPNLTFSTLTVSNMSPEDSSIYLCSVDGGGPGANVLTFGAGSRLTVL.

This clone was seen just once. The chain carries TRBV5-1 and TRBJ2-1; no clear D gene. The CDR3 length is 11 residues. V was trimmed by 4 bases and J by 7 bases, leaving 6 bases between them. CDR1 and CDR2 (germline): SGHRS, YFSETQ. The CDR3 sequence: CASSQLNEQFF. CDR3 DNA sequence: TGCGCCAGCAGCCAGTTGAATGAGCAGTTCTTC.